This is a list of T cell receptor beta chains from one sample in a study of regulatory T cells in long-lasting Graves disease. TCRdb reanalysed the multiplex PCR reads using MiXCR and keeps one entry per CDR3 protein. Among about 500,000 distinct CDR3 sequences listed, around 11% were seen once. The sample also formed part of further work on T cells in Graves' hyperthyroidism and ophthalmopathy.

Sequenced material: peripheral blood mononuclear cells (PBMCs), taken at new diagnosis, from a patient treated with antithyroid drugs. These TCRs come from a woman aged 25-40 years with Graves disease. Each CDR3 is given without its conserved first and last residue. The order of the fields is J gene, V gene, CDR3 protein.

j_gene: TRBJ2-2
v_gene: TRBV6-2/TRBV6-3
CDR3aa: ASRFVAGDSGELF

j_gene: TRBJ1-5
v_gene: TRBV4-3
CDR3aa: ASSPGTAKVYSNQPQH

j_gene: TRBJ1-1
v_gene: TRBV7-9
CDR3aa: ASSPTQGIEAF

j_gene: TRBJ1-5
v_gene: TRBV6-1
CDR3aa: ASSAEGDQPQH

j_gene: TRBJ1-4
v_gene: TRBV20-1
CDR3aa: SAPRSREKLF

j_gene: TRBJ1-5
v_gene: TRBV19
CDR3aa: ASWELNRGSNQPQH

j_gene: TRBJ2-3
v_gene: TRBV10-3
CDR3aa: AISPAGEDTQY

j_gene: TRBJ1-4
v_gene: TRBV7-6
CDR3aa: ASSLAQGTNEKLF

j_gene: TRBJ1-2
v_gene: TRBV28
CDR3aa: ASTTPPNYGYT

j_gene: TRBJ2-3
v_gene: TRBV7-3
CDR3aa: ASSLNPTGWDTQY

j_gene: TRBJ2-2
v_gene: TRBV6-1
CDR3aa: ASSNDRGSTGELF